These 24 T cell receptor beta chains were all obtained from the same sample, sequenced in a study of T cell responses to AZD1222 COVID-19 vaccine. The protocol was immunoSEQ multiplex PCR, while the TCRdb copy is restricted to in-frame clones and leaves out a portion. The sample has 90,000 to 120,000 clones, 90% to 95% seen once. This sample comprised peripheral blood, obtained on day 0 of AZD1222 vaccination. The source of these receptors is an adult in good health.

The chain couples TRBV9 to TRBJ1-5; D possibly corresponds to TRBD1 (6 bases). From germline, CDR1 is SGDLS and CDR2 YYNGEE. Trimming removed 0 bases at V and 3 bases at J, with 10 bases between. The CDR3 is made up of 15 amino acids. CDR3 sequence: CASSVGGQFNQPQHF. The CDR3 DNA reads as TGTGCCAGCAGCGTAGGTGGACAGTTCAATCAGCCCCAGCATTTT.

As DNA, the CDR3 is TGTGCCAGCAGGAGACAGGGGGCGGACTACGAGCAGTACTTC. Its translation: CASRRQGADYEQYF. The chain links TRBV14 to TRBJ2-7; 10 bases agree with TRBD1. Unmatched junction bases numbered 5, after V lost 6 bases and J lost 3 bases. This CDR3 has 14 amino acids. CDR1 and CDR2 (germline): SGHDN, FVKESK.

CDR3 protein: CASSLVMARTEAFF. In DNA form, the CDR3 reads TGTGCCAGCAGCTTGGTCATGGCCCGCACTGAAGCTTTCTTT. The chain carries TRBV5-4 and TRBJ1-1, with unresolved D. V lost 0 bases and J 4 bases, leaving 10 bases between the germline ends. The CDR3 spans 14 residues. CDR1 is SGHNT, CDR2 YYREEE, per germline (reference sequence).

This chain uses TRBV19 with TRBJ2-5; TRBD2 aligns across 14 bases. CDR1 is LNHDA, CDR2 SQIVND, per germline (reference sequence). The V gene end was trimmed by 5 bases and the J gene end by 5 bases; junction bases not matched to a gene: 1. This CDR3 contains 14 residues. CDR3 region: CASSRTSGGETQYF. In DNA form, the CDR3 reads TGTGCCAGTAGTCGGACTAGCGGGGGGGAGACCCAGTACTTC.

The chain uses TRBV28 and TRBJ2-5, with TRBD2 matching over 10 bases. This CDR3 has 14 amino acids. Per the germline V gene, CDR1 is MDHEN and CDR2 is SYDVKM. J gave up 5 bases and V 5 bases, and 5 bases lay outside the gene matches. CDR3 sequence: CASSPNSGRETQYF. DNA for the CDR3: TGTGCCAGCAGTCCTAATAGCGGGAGGGAGACCCAGTACTTC.

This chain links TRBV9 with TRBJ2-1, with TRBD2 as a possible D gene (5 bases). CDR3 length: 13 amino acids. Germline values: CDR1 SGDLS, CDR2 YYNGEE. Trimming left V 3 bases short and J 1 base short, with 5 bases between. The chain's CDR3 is CASSAGSYNEQFF. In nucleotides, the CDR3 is TGTGCCAGCAGCGCGGGGTCCTACAATGAGCAGTTCTTC. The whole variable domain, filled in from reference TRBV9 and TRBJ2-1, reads DSGVTQTPKHLITATGQRVTLRCSPRSGDLSVYWYQQSLDQGLQFLIQYYNGEERAKGNILERFSAQQFPDLHSELNLSSLELGDSALYFCASSAGSYNEQFFGPGTRLTVL.

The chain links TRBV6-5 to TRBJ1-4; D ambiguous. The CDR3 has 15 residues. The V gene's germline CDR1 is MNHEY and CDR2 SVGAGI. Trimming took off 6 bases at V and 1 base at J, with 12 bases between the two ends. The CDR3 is CASRLLGKTNEKLFF. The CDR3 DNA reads TGTGCCAGCAGACTTTTAGGGAAAACTAATGAAAAACTGTTTTTT.

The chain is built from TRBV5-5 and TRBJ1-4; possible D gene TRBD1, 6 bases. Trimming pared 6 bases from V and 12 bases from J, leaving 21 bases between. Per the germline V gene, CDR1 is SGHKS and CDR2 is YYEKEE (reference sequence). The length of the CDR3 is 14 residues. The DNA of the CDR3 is TGTGCCAGCACTCTGGGGGCTAGAGGAATTGAACTGTTTTTT. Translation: CASTLGARGIELFF. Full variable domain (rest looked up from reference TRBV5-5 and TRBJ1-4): DAGVTQSPTHLIKTRGQQVTLRCSPISGHKSVSWYQQVLGQGPQFIFQYYEKEERGRGNFPDRFSARQFPNYSSELNVNALLLGDSALYLCASTLGARGIELFFGSGTQLSVL.

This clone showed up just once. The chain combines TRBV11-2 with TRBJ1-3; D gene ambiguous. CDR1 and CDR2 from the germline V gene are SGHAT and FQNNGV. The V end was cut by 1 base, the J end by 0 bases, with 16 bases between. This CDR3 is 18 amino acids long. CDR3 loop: CASSLVSRQPISGNTIYF. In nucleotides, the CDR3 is TGTGCCAGCAGCTTAGTGTCCCGGCAGCCCATCTCTGGAAACACCATATATTTT.

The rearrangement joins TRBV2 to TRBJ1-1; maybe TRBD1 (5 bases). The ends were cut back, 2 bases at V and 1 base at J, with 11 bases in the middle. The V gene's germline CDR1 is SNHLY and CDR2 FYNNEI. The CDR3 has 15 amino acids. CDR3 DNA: TGTGCCAGCAGTGAATTGGGGGTTGGGAACACTGAAGCTTTCTTT. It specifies CASSELGVGNTEAFF.

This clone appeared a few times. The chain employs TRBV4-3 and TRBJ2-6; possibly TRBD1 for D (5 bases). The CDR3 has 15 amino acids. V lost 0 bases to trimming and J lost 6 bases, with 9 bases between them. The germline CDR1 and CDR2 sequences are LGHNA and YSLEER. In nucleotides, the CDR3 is TGCGCCAGCAGCCAAGAGCAAGGGGAGGCCAACGTCCTGACTTTC. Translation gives CASSQEQGEANVLTF.

The CDR3 region has the DNA TGTGCCAGCAGTGAAAGGGGGCTCCACACCGGGGAGCTGTTTTTT. It is translated as CASSERGLHTGELFF. The chain links TRBV6-4 to TRBJ2-2; 7 nucleotides agree with TRBD1. CDR3 size: 15 residues. V was pared by 3 bases and J by 3 bases, with 4 bases of the junction left unmatched. The germline V gene encodes CDR1 MRHNA and CDR2 SNTAGT.

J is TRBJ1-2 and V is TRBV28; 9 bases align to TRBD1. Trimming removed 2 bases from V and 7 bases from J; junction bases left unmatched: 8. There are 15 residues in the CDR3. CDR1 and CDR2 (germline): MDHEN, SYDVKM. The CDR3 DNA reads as TGTGCCAGCAGTTTAGCCGGGACAGGGATGGCTGGCTACACCTTC. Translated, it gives CASSLAGTGMAGYTF.

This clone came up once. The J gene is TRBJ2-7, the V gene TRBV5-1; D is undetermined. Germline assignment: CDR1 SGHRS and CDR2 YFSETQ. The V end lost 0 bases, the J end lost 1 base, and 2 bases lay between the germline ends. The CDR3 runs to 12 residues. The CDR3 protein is CASSLESYEQYF. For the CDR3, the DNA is TGCGCCAGCAGCTTGGAATCCTACGAGCAGTACTTC.

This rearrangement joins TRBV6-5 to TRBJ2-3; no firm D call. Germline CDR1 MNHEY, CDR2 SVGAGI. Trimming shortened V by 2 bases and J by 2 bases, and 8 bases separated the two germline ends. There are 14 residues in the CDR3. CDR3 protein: CASSYPSSTDTQYF. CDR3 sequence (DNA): TGTGCCAGCAGTTACCCGAGTTCCACAGATACGCAGTATTTT.

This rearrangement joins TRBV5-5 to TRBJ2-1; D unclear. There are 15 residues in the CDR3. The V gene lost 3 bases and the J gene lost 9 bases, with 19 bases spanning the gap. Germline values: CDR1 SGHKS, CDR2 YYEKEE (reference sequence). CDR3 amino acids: CASSSQFQAPGEQFF. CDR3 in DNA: TGTGCCAGCAGCTCCCAATTTCAGGCCCCGGGTGAGCAGTTCTTC.

As DNA, the CDR3 is TGTGCCAGCTCACCGGTTGTGAATTCACCCCTCCACTTT. It codes for CASSPVVNSPLHF. The rearrangement uses TRBV18 and TRBJ1-6; D uncertain. Germline-derived CDR1 and CDR2 are KGHSH and LQKENI. The CDR3 loop spans 13 amino acids. Deletions cut 3 bases from V and 7 bases from J, with 7 bases between.

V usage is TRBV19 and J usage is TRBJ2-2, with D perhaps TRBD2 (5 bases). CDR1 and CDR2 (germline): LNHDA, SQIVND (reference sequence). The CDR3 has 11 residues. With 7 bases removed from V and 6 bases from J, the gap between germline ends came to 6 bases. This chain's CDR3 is CASTGAGELFF. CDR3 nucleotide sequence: TGTGCCAGTACCGGGGCCGGGGAGCTGTTTTTT. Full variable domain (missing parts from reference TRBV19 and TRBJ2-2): DGGITQSPKYLFRKEGQNVTLSCEQNLNHDAMYWYRQDPGQGLRLIYYSQIVNDFQKGDIAEGYSVSREKKESFPLTVTSAQKNPTAFYLCASTGAGELFFGEGSRLTVL.

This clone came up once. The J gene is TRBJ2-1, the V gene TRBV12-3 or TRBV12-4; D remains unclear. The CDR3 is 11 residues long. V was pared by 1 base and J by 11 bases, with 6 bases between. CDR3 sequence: CASSLGAKQFF. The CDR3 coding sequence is TGTGCCAGCAGTTTAGGGGCTAAGCAGTTCTTC.

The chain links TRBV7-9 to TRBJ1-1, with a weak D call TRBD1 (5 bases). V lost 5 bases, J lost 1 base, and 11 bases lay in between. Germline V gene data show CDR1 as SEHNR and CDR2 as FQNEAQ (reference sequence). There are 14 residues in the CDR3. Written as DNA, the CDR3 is TGTGCCAGCAGCCCAAATGGGGGGAACACTGAAGCTTTCTTT. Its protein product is CASSPNGGNTEAFF.

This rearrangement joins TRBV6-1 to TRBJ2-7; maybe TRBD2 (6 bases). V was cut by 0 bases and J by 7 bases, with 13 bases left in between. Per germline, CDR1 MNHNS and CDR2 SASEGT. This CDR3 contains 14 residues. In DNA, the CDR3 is TGTGCCAGCAGTGAAGCTGGCGGGGCCAGGGAGCAGTACTTC. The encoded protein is CASSEAGGAREQYF.

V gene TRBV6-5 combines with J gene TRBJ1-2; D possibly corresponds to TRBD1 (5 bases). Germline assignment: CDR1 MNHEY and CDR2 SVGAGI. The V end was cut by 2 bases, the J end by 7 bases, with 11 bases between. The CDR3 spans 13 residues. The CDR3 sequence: CASSYVGLGGYTF. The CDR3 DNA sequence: TGTGCCAGCAGTTACGTGGGGCTTGGTGGCTACACCTTC.

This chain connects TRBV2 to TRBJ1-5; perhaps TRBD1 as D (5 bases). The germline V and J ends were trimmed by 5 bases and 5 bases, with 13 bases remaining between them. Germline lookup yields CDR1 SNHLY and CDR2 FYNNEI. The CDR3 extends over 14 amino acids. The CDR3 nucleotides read TGTGCCAGCAGTATAGGGACCCTCGATCAGCCCCAGCATTTT. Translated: CASSIGTLDQPQHF.

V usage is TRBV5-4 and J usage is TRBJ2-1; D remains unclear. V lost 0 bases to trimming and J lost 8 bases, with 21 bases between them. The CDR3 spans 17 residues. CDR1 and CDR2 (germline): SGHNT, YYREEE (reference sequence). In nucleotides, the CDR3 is TGTGCCAGCAGCTTGGATTTCCGCGGCCCTCCCCGTGATGAGCAGTTCTTC. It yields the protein CASSLDFRGPPRDEQFF.